Each of the 26 T cell receptor beta chains below was sequenced from the same sample in a study of T cells after yellow fever vaccination. Via MiXCR, TCRdb re-called the 5' RACE reads, giving one row per CDR3 protein. The sample includes around 330,000 distinct CDR3 sequences, less than 4.5% of them seen just once. Sequenced here: PBMCs, sampled on the day of the yellow fever booster vaccination. These receptors all come from a man aged 18 to 29 who received the YFV17D yellow fever vaccine.

The table lists this clonotype with a few counts. V and J are TRBV15 and TRBJ1-1; D gene unclear. Germline loops: CDR1 LNHNV, CDR2 YYDKDF (reference sequence). Trimming pared 1 base from V and 4 bases from J, leaving 10 bases between. The CDR3 totals 14 residues. This chain's CDR3 is CATSRGQTSTEAFF. The CDR3 region has the DNA TGTGCCACCAGCAGAGGTCAGACCTCCACTGAAGCTTTCTTT.

This clonotype has a count of ten or more. The rearrangement joins TRBV25-1 to TRBJ2-7; TRBD2 aligns across 8 bases. After removal of 6 bases from V and 5 bases from J, the junction contained 9 bases not matched to a gene. This CDR3 spans 14 amino acids. CDR1 is MGHDK, CDR2 SYGVNS, per germline. Written as DNA, the CDR3 is TGTGCCAGCAGGCCGCTAGGACTAGCTAACGAGCAGTACGTC. Protein sequence: CASRPLGLANEQYV.

This clonotype was observed many times. The chain joins TRBV5-8 to TRBJ1-5, with TRBD1 as a possible D gene (6 bases). Trimming stripped 3 bases from V and 1 base from J, with 20 bases between. In germline, CDR1 is SGHTS, CDR2 YDEGEE. CDR3 length: 18 amino acids. The CDR3 coding sequence is TGTGCCAGCAGCTACCGGGACACCCTAACCCTGAGCAATCAGCCCCAGCATTTT. It codes for CASSYRDTLTLSNQPQHF.

The chain has TRBV7-3 and TRBJ2-1; possible D gene TRBD2, 6 bases. V shed 6 bases and J shed 5 bases, with 17 bases lying between them. CDR3 length: 15 amino acids. Germline-derived CDR1 and CDR2 are SGHTA and FQGTGA. As DNA, the CDR3 is TGTGCCAGCAGACCAGAAGCCGGGAGAAACAATGAGCAGTTCTTC. It specifies CASRPEAGRNNEQFF.

This clonotype was found a few times. The chain combines TRBV28 with TRBJ1-5, with TRBD1 matching 8 bases. Unmatched junction bases numbered 4, after V lost 6 bases and J lost 6 bases. The CDR3 has 13 residues. Germline CDR1 MDHEN, CDR2 SYDVKM. The CDR3 loop reads CASRDRVAQPQHF. For the CDR3, the DNA is TGTGCCAGCAGGGACAGGGTCGCTCAGCCCCAGCATTTT.

This chain connects TRBV6-5 to TRBJ1-6, with D tentatively TRBD1 (6 bases). The CDR3 is 16 amino acids. Germline CDR1 MNHEY, CDR2 SVGAGI. The V end was cut by 0 bases, the J end by 9 bases, with 15 bases between. CDR3: CASSYSMQGGVSPLHF. In DNA, the CDR3 is TGTGCCAGCAGTTACTCGATGCAAGGGGGTGTTTCACCCCTCCACTTT.

The V call is TRBV5-6, the J call TRBJ2-5; D is tentatively TRBD1 or TRBD2 (5 bases each). Germline assignment: CDR1 SGHDT and CDR2 YYEEEE. CDR3 length: 14 amino acids. V was shortened by 4 bases and J by 2 bases, with 12 bases between the two germline ends. The CDR3 loop is CASSIVGGQETQYF. As DNA, the CDR3 is TGTGCCAGCAGCATCGTTGGGGGTCAAGAGACCCAGTACTTC.

This clonotype turned up a few times. The germline gene is not matched at one end of the junction; a read error may be the cause. The chain joins TRBV3-1 to TRBJ1-6; 7 bases line up with TRBD1. Germline assignment: CDR1 LGHDT and CDR2 YNNKEL (reference sequence). The CDR3 length is 15 residues. The chain's CDR3 is CASSQVGQSNSPLHF. CDR3 DNA: TGCGCCAGCAGCCAAGTGGGACAGTCCAATTCACCCCTCCACTTT.

The rearrangement joins TRBV4-1 to TRBJ1-1; 8 positions match TRBD1. This CDR3 comprises 15 residues. The germline V gene encodes CDR1 MGHRA and CDR2 YSYEKL. With V trimmed by 0 bases and J by 10 bases, 10 bases remained unmatched. The CDR3 DNA reads as TGCGCCAGCAGCCAAGATAGGAGACAGGGGCTTTTAGCTTTCTTT. Its translation is CASSQDRRQGLLAFF.

This clonotype was observed a few times. The chain joins TRBV30 to TRBJ1-6, with TRBD1 as a possible D gene (5 bases). The CDR3 covers 15 residues. Germline V gene data show CDR1 as GTSNPN and CDR2 as SVGIG (reference sequence). Trimming took 6 bases from V and 4 from J, leaving 16 bases between them. This CDR3 reads CACDTGTMYNSPLHF. The CDR3 bases are TGTGCCTGCGACACAGGCACTATGTATAATTCACCCCTCCACTTT.

The table lists this clonotype with a few counts. The V call is TRBV4-3, the J call TRBJ2-7, with TRBD2 identical over 13 bases. Germline V gene lookup returns CDR1 LGHNA and CDR2 YSLEER. The junction had 10 bases not matched to a gene; V was cut back by 4 bases and J by 7 bases. This CDR3 has 16 residues. CDR3: CASSRLTSGGAPEQYV. CDR3 DNA: TGCGCCAGCAGCCGACTAACTAGCGGGGGGGCCCCAGAGCAGTACGTC.

The chain has TRBV6-5 and TRBJ1-1; the match to TRBD1 covers 9 bases. The CDR3 is made up of 15 amino acids. Unmatched junction bases numbered 7, after V lost 5 bases and J lost 3 bases. Germline CDR1 and CDR2: MNHEY and SVGAGI. The CDR3 nucleotides are TGTGCCAGCAGTCCCTACCGACAGGGGGACACTGAAGCTTTCTTT. Protein: CASSPYRQGDTEAFF.

There are many counts of this clonotype. The genes are TRBV21-1 and TRBJ2-7; the table's TRBD1 call for D was not verified on the DNA. TRBV21-1 is labeled a pseudogene. This CDR3 region has 16 residues. The CDR3, as DNA: TGTGCCAGCAGCAAAGTAGCTGGGACAGGGGTATTCGAGCAGTACGTC. It translates to CASSKVAGTGVFEQYV.

This chain joins TRBV5-4 and TRBJ1-4, with 10 bases lining up with TRBD1. With V trimmed by 5 bases and J by 5 bases, 6 bases remained unmatched. Germline loops: CDR1 SGHNT, CDR2 YYREEE (reference sequence). The CDR3 is 15 residues long. CDR3 protein: CASSRGGQGNEKLFF. CDR3 DNA: TGTGCCAGCAGTCGGGGGGGACAGGGGAATGAAAAACTGTTTTTT.

This clonotype was counted at least ten times. This sequence joins TRBV18 and TRBJ2-3; D is unresolved. Germline V CDR1 and CDR2: KGHSH, LQKENI. Trimming cost V 2 bases and J 0 bases, with 9 bases left between them. The CDR3 extends over 15 amino acids. CDR3 sequence: CASSPWESSTDTQYF. CDR3 in DNA: TGTGCCAGCTCACCATGGGAATCCAGCACAGATACGCAGTATTTT.

This clonotype showed up many times. The chain uses TRBV29-1 and TRBJ2-1; 11 bases are shared with TRBD2. Germline CDR1 and CDR2: SQVTM and ANQGSEA. This CDR3 has 13 amino acids. V gave up 8 bases and J gave up 8 bases; unmatched junction bases: 8. The DNA of the CDR3 is TGCAGCTGCCTAGCGGGGGGACCGTATGAGCAGTTCTTC. Its protein is CSCLAGGPYEQFF.

The rearrangement links TRBV29-1 to TRBJ1-2, with 7 bases aligning to TRBD1. CDR1 and CDR2 (germline): SQVTM, ANQGSEA. Trimming removed 7 bases from V and 8 bases from J; junction bases left unmatched: 10. There are 12 residues in the CDR3. DNA of the CDR3: TGCAGCGGCCAAACAGGGGCCGAAGGCTACACCTTC. Its translation is CSGQTGAEGYTF.

This clonotype was found many times. The chain uses TRBV4-3 and TRBJ2-5; TRBD1 matches 9 bases. The CDR3 consists of 19 residues. V lost 3 bases and J lost 5; bases outside the gene matches: 19. Germline loops: CDR1 LGHNA, CDR2 YSLEER. The CDR3 region is CASSQDLGGSTGGVETQYF. CDR3 bases: TGCGCCAGCAGCCAGGACCTCGGAGGGTCGACAGGGGGGGTGGAGACCCAGTACTTC.

There are many counts of this clonotype. The V and J genes are TRBV7-2 and TRBJ2-1; 7 nucleotides agree with TRBD2. Trimming removed 1 base from V and 6 bases from J; junction bases left unmatched: 6. Germline V gene lookup returns CDR1 SGHTA and CDR2 FQGNSA. The length of the CDR3 is 15 residues. The CDR3 loop reads CASSLGGGQSNEQFF. The CDR3 nucleotides read TGTGCCAGCAGCTTAGGGGGGGGTCAGTCCAATGAGCAGTTCTTC.

This clonotype was observed at least ten times. The V gene is TRBV11-2, the J gene TRBJ2-7; TRBD1 agrees at 9 bases. CDR1 and CDR2 (germline): SGHAT, FQNNGV. This CDR3 has 14 residues. J lost 5 bases, V lost 6 bases, and 8 bases had no gene match. CDR3 DNA: TGTGCCAGCAGAACCCGGGACAGGGTCCACGAGCAGTACTTC. Translated: CASRTRDRVHEQYF.

This clonotype was detected a few times. The rearrangement uses TRBV7-2 and TRBJ2-2, with 10 bases lining up with TRBD2. Germline V gene sequence: CDR1 SGHTA, CDR2 FQGNSA. After removal of 1 base from V and 5 bases from J, the junction contained 10 bases not matched to a gene. This CDR3 has 18 amino acids. The CDR3 spells CASSLVQRGGLGTGELFF. DNA of the CDR3: TGTGCCAGCAGCTTAGTACAGCGGGGGGGCTTAGGTACCGGGGAGCTGTTTTTT.

This clonotype was counted ten times or more. The chain links TRBV10-3 to TRBJ2-2, with a weak D call TRBD1 (7 bases). Germline lookup yields CDR1 ENHRY and CDR2 SYGVKD. Trimming cost V 7 bases and J 6 bases, with 15 bases left between them. CDR3 length: 14 residues. This CDR3 is CAITQGGYAGELFF. CDR3 DNA: TGTGCCATCACCCAGGGGGGTTACGCCGGGGAGCTGTTTTTT.

This clonotype was found many times. The V gene is TRBV7-9, the J gene TRBJ2-7, with 8 bases that match TRBD1. Trimming took 5 bases from V and 3 from J; bases not matched to a gene: 6. CDR3 length: 14 residues. Per germline, CDR1 SEHNR and CDR2 FQNEAQ (reference sequence). The CDR3 coding sequence is TGTGCCAGCAGCGGGGACAGGACGGGCTACGAGCAGTACTTC. It codes for CASSGDRTGYEQYF.

This clonotype was recorded at least ten times. The rearrangement uses TRBV27 and TRBJ2-3; D gene uncertain. Germline V gene sequence: CDR1 MNHEY, CDR2 SMNVEV (reference sequence). The length of the CDR3 is 15 residues. V was pared by 6 bases and J by 7 bases, with 20 bases between. The CDR3 nucleotides read TGTGCCAGCAGGCCTACCTTGCTACTGGTAAATACGCAGTATTTT. This codes for CASRPTLLLVNTQYF.

This clonotype has ten or more counts. The chain carries TRBV27 and TRBJ2-3, with TRBD2 as a possible D gene (6 bases). This CDR3 spans 14 amino acids. With 4 bases removed from V and 0 bases from J, the gap between germline ends came to 8 bases. Germline loops: CDR1 MNHEY, CDR2 SMNVEV (reference sequence). This CDR3 is CASSWTKSTDTQYF. The DNA of the CDR3 is TGTGCCAGCAGTTGGACTAAAAGCACAGATACGCAGTATTTT.

This clonotype appeared many times. This rearrangement joins TRBV7-9 to TRBJ2-2; D perhaps matches TRBD1 (5 bases). The V end lost 5 bases, the J end lost 7 bases, and 14 bases lay between the germline ends. Looked up from germline, CDR1 is SEHNR and CDR2 is FQNEAQ (reference sequence). The CDR3 is 14 residues long. The CDR3 region has the DNA TGTGCCAGCAGCATCGCAGGGTTGGTCGGGGAGCTGTTTTTT. Its translation: CASSIAGLVGELFF.